Sequencing of this T cell receptor beta chain was carried out in a study of shared clonotypes between healthy human individuals. The CDR3 length is 23 residues. Per the germline V gene, CDR1 is GTSNPN and CDR2 is SVGIG (reference sequence). The trim removed 2 bases at V and 3 bases at J, leaving 27 bases unmatched. To note about this clone: Its specificity is unknown.

Study-wide results and limits: Clonotype sharing among donors, it was expected, would be affected by sequencing depth. Across a handful of donors, naive CD4 shared roughly 5.2%, naive CD8 around 3.8%, memory CD4 roughly 2.4%, memory CD8 0.4%.

The input for sorted-subset replicate PCRs was around 0.2 ug DNA, 30,000 or so T cell genomes. Methods used by the authors: ImmunoSEQ output held junction-only sequences without quality scores, so filtering differed. Data came from immunoSEQ multiplex PCR; TCRdb stores just in-frame clones and leaves some out. That table gives V, J and clone size, and the DNA gave D and trimming. The sample records roughly 1,600,000 clones, about 98.5% being singletons. The receptor was derived from a man aged 30-40 years in good health. Material for sequencing was naive CD4+ T cells sorted from blood. Described subset: CD45RA+ positively selected. This chain uses TRBV30 with TRBJ2-1, with 11 positions matching TRBD2. The CDR3 spells CAWSRRTGRSVTSGKMSYNEQFF. The CDR3 DNA reads TGTGCCTGGAGTCGGAGGACAGGTCGATCGGTGACTAGCGGGAAAATGAGCTACAATGAGCAGTTCTTC.